This T cell receptor beta chain derives from a study of human T cells and chemical hapten exposure. Study-level background: Investigators sensitized about 2 cm by about 2 cm of upper inner arm skin with 2% DPC. Each patch test put 0.01% DPC on the upper back, and results were read at 6 days.

From the RACE reads, TCRdb called clonotypes with MiXCR, one entry per CDR3 protein. The sample consists of fewer than 150,000 distinct CDR3 sequences, 13% of them appearing once. Time point of the sample: pre-sensitization, week 0. The treatment denotes: therapeutic diphenylcyclopropenone sensitization with weekly scalp DPC. The CDR3 totals 12 residues. Germline V gives CDR1 SEHNR, CDR2 FQNEAQ (reference sequence). V was shortened by 1 base and J by 9 bases, with 7 bases between the two germline ends. There are a few counts of this clonotype. The chain couples TRBV7-9 to TRBJ2-1; no definite D call. Sequenced material: whole blood, taken in connection with sensitization to the hapten diphenylcyclopropenone (DPC). This receptor was taken from a young woman with alopecia areata. Some clones in this sample may be carry-over from other donors' samples. CDR3 DNA: TGTGCCAGCAGCTTAGGGGCGAGTGAGCAGTTCTTC. This sequence encodes CASSLGASEQFF.